A selection of T cell receptor beta chains follows, all from one sample in a study of blood T cell repertoires in COVID-19. TCRdb's copy holds only in-frame clones and misses some; the assay was immunoSEQ multiplex PCR. The sample lists 200,000 to 250,000 clones, 75% to 90% occurring once. Sequences were obtained from PBMCs or T cells enriched from blood (not recorded which). The receptors shown here come from a woman aged 18-29 years in a cohort exposed to, infected with or recovered from COVID-19 (not recorded which). The CDR3 runs from the conserved cysteine through the conserved F or W. D genes are given only for firm matches. Not every row has a clone size; where given, it reads once, few, many or a size class.

J gene	V gene	clone size	D gene	CDR3 DNA	CDR3 protein
TRBJ2-5	TRBV28	-	-	TGTGCCAGCAGTTTAAGGGGCAGCGAGACCCAGTACTTC	CASSLRGSETQYF
TRBJ2-7	TRBV11-2	-	-	TGTGCCAGCAGCTCCTTTTCCTACGAGCAGTACTTC	CASSSFSYEQYF
TRBJ1-4	TRBV24-1	-	-	TGTGCCACCAGTGATTCGCGTGCAACTAATGAAAAACTGTTTTTT	CATSDSRATNEKLFF
TRBJ2-2	TRBV27	-	-	TGTGCCAGCAGTTTCCTTAACACCGGGGAGCTGTTTTTT	CASSFLNTGELFF
TRBJ1-4	TRBV27	-	-	TGTGCCAGCAGTTCCTACAGCCGAGGAGGGGAAAAACTGTTTTTT	CASSSYSRGGEKLFF
TRBJ2-3	TRBV7-9	-	-	TGTGCCAGCAGCTTAGTAGCAGATACGCAGTATTTT	CASSLVADTQYF
TRBJ1-5	TRBV7-2	few	TRBD1	TGTGCCAGCAGCCAACAGGGGGATCAGCCCCAGCATTTT	CASSQQGDQPQHF
TRBJ2-1	TRBV5-1	-	-	TGCGCCAGCAGCTTGATGTGGGGGCCTGATGGCAATGAGCAGTTCTTC	CASSLMWGPDGNEQFF
TRBJ2-7	TRBV2	once	-	TGTGCCAGCAGTGGCGGGGCCTCCTACGAGCAGTACTTC	CASSGGASYEQYF
TRBJ2-1	TRBV4-2	-	TRBD2	TGTGCCAGCAGCCGGGAGGGAGCGGGAGGGTACAATGAGCAGTTCTTC	CASSREGAGGYNEQFF
TRBJ2-1	TRBV7-9	-	-	TGTGCCAGCAGCCGGGGGACCGATTTGAATGAGCAGTTCTTC	CASSRGTDLNEQFF
TRBJ1-6	TRBV19	-	TRBD1	TGTGCCAGTAGTCTGGGACAGGTGAATTCACCCCTCCACTTT	CASSLGQVNSPLHF
TRBJ2-2	TRBV7-3	-	TRBD1	TGTGCCAGCAGTTTAGACAGGGCGAACACCGGGGAGCTGTTTTTT	CASSLDRANTGELFF
TRBJ2-1	TRBV10-2	-	TRBD2	TGCGCCAGCAGTGAGGTAGCGGGGGGAAACAATGAGCAGTTCTTC	CASSEVAGGNNEQFF
TRBJ2-3	TRBV6-5	-	TRBD2	TGTGCCAGCACGCTAGCGGGAGTGACAGATACGCAGTATTTT	CASTLAGVTDTQYF
TRBJ2-7	TRBV7-9	-	-	TGTGCCAGCAGCCCCGAACTAACTTGGCCCTACGAGCAGTACTTC	CASSPELTWPYEQYF
TRBJ1-1	TRBV6-5	-	TRBD1	TGTGCCAGCAGACCACCCGGACAGGTCGAAGCTTTCTTT	CASRPPGQVEAFF
TRBJ1-6	TRBV29-1	-	-	TGCAGCGTTGGGGGGGATAGGAATTCACCCCTCCACTTT	CSVGGDRNSPLHF
TRBJ1-1	TRBV19	once	TRBD1	TGTGCCAGTAGGAACAGAGCGGGGACAGGGGTTCCTGAAGCTTTCTTT	CASRNRAGTGVPEAFF
TRBJ1-5	TRBV18	-	-	TGTGCCAGCACCGACCAGGGGAGGGGACTTCGCGGAATTCATTTT	CASTDQGRGLRGIHF
TRBJ2-3	TRBV3-1/TRBV3-2	-	TRBD2	TGTGCCAGCAGCCAATCGCGGGGGGAAGATACGCAGTATTTT	CASSQSRGEDTQYF
TRBJ2-1	TRBV9	-	TRBD2	TGTGCCAGCAGCGGGACTAGCGGGGGGGACTCGGTTGAGCAGTTCTTC	CASSGTSGGDSVEQFF
TRBJ1-5	TRBV2	-	-	TGTGCCAGCAGTGTAATGGGGGCTCAGCAGCCCCAGCATTTT	CASSVMGAQQPQHF
TRBJ2-2	TRBV3-1/TRBV3-2	-	TRBD2	TGTGCCAGCAGCCTCACTAGCGGGGTGTTTTCCGGGGAGCTGTTTTTT	CASSLTSGVFSGELFF
TRBJ2-7	TRBV5-8	-	TRBD1	TGTGCCAGCAGAACTCAGGGGACAGCCGACGAGCAGTACTTC	CASRTQGTADEQYF
TRBJ1-1	TRBV28	-	-	TGTGCCAGCTCCCCCGGGGGACACACTGAAGCTTTCTTT	CASSPGGHTEAFF
TRBJ2-1	TRBV5-6	once	TRBD2	TGTGCCAGCAGCTTGGGCGGGGGGGCTGGTGAGCAGTTCTTC	CASSLGGGAGEQFF
TRBJ2-3	TRBV28	-	TRBD1	TGTGCCAGCAGTTCCCCTACAGGGGGAGGCATTACAGATACGCAGTATTTT	CASSSPTGGGITDTQYF
TRBJ1-6	TRBV19	-	TRBD1	TGTGCCAGTAGTCCCATTGGGACAGGGGGCAATAATTCACCCCTCCACTTT	CASSPIGTGGNNSPLHF
TRBJ2-1	TRBV5-1	-	-	TGCGCCAGCAGCCGGACCACAGGGGCCGGGGGCCAAGAGCAGTTCTTC	CASSRTTGAGGQEQFF
TRBJ2-3	TRBV2	-	TRBD2	TGTGCCAGCAGCGCCCGAGGGGGAGTACCGACTAGCGGGGGGTCAGATACGCAGTATTTT	CASSARGGVPTSGGSDTQYF
TRBJ2-2	TRBV7-6	-	TRBD1	TGTGCCAGCAGCCCCCCGGGGGACAGGGTGGCCGGGGAGCTGTTTTTT	CASSPPGDRVAGELFF
TRBJ2-7	TRBV27	-	TRBD2	TGTGCCAGCAGTTTACTAGCGGGAGTCGGCGAGCAGTACTTC	CASSLLAGVGEQYF
TRBJ2-1	TRBV6-5	-	-	TGTGCCAGCAGTTACCCGTCTGGGGGAGGTTACAATGAGCAGTTCTTC	CASSYPSGGGYNEQFF
TRBJ2-7	TRBV4-2	-	TRBD2	TGTGCCAGCAGAGCGGGGGGGTCCGCCTACGAGCAGTACTTC	CASRAGGSAYEQYF
TRBJ2-1	TRBV5-1	-	-	TGCGCCAGCAGGCTCGGAGGGCAGGTATACAATGAGCAGTTCTTC	CASRLGGQVYNEQFF
TRBJ2-5	TRBV6-5	-	-	TGTGCCAGCGCTGGGGGGATAAGGGAAGAGACCCAGTACTTC	CASAGGIREETQYF
TRBJ2-3	TRBV6-5	-	-	TGTGCCAGCAGTACATACTGGGAGAGCACAGATACGCAGTATTTT	CASSTYWESTDTQYF
TRBJ1-1	TRBV7-9	-	-	TGTGCCAGCGTGGACTGGGACACTGAAGCTTTCTTT	CASVDWDTEAFF
TRBJ2-1	TRBV6-6	-	-	TGTGCCAGCAGTTCGACAGTGAATGAGCAGTTCTTC	CASSSTVNEQFF
TRBJ2-1	TRBV19	-	-	TGTGCCAGTAGTAACAAACGGGGGTATGAGCAGTTCTTC	CASSNKRGYEQFF
TRBJ1-1	TRBV6-5	-	-	TGTGCCAGCAGTTACATGAGATCTAGCACTGAAGCTTTCTTT	CASSYMRSSTEAFF
TRBJ1-3	TRBV6-5	-	-	TGTGCCAGCAGTTACAGGGGCGGTGGAAACACCATATATTTT	CASSYRGGGNTIYF
TRBJ1-2	TRBV2	few	TRBD1	TGTGCCACCACAGGGGATAACTATGGCTACACCTTC	CATTGDNYGYTF
TRBJ2-3	TRBV7-3	few	-	TGTGCCAGCAGCCCCACCGGGTTCACAGATACGCAGTATTTT	CASSPTGFTDTQYF